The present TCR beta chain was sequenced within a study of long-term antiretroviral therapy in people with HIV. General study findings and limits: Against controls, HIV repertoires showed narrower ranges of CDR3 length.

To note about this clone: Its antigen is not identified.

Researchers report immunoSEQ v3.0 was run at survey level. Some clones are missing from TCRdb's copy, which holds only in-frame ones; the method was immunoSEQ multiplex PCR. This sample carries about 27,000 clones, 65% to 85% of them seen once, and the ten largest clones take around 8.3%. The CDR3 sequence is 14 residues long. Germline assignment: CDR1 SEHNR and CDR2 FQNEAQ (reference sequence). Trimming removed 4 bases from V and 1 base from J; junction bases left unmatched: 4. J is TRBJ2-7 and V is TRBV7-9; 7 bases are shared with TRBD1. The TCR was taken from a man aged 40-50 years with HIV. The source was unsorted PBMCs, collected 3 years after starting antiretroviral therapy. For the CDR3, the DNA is TGTGCCAGCAGCTCCCGGGACAGTTCCTACGAGCAGTACTTC. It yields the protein CASSSRDSSYEQYF.